This T cell receptor beta chain was found in a study of blood T cell repertoires in COVID-19. Study-wide background: Acute and convalescent COVID-19 samples came from the United States, Italy and Spain. PBMCs, B-cell-depleted T cells, or T cells were the source of the cDNA or gDNA that made up the material.

Germline V CDR1 and CDR2: SGHRS, YFSETQ. V dropped 1 base and J dropped 5 bases, with 9 bases sitting between them. There are 13 residues in the CDR3. Methods used by the authors: Amplification from reference gene primers served as the basis for estimated nucleated cell counts. TCRdb's copy holds only in-frame clones and misses some; the assay was immunoSEQ multiplex PCR. That table furnishes V, J and clone size, whereas the DNA furnished D and trimming. The sample has 300,000 to 500,000 clones, approximately 87% seen once; the top ten hold 0.95% to 1%. The sample taken for sequencing was PBMCs or T cells enriched from blood (not recorded which). The origin of this receptor is a woman aged 25 to 39 with acute COVID-19. This chain joins TRBV5-1 and TRBJ1-1; D may be TRBD1 (5 bases). The CDR3 protein is CASSLTDKTEAFF. The CDR3 coding sequence is TGCGCCAGCAGCTTGACGGACAAAACTGAAGCTTTCTTT.